Each of the 2 T cell receptor beta chains below was sequenced from the same sample in a study of PD-1 blockade in classical Hodgkin lymphoma. Sequencing was performed with immunoSEQ multiplex PCR; in TCRdb, only in-frame clones are kept and a portion is missing. The sample includes over 85,000 clones, about nine tenths seen only once; the top ten take around 3%. Stated time point: cycle 4 day 1 (C4D1), after more than 5 weeks of nivolumab. Every patient experienced relapse after autologous stem cell transplantation, and brentuximab vedotin exposure varied. Sequencing was performed on peripheral blood mononuclear cells (PBMCs), taken before the fourth cycle of nivolumab. The receptors originated from a human donor with classical Hodgkin lymphoma.

The J gene is TRBJ2-7, the V gene TRBV6-1, with D possibly matching TRBD1 (6 bases). Germline CDR1 and CDR2: MNHNS and SASEGT. The CDR3 totals 12 residues. V was cut by 6 bases and J by 0 bases, with 6 bases left in between. CDR3 amino acids: CASRTGSYEQYF. The CDR3 DNA is TGTGCCAGCAGGACAGGCTCCTACGAGCAGTACTTC.

The gene calls are TRBV11-2 and TRBJ1-4, with D maybe TRBD1 (6 bases). Per the germline V gene, CDR1 is SGHAT and CDR2 is FQNNGV. V dropped 3 bases and J dropped 7 bases, with 15 bases sitting between them. CDR3 length equals 15 residues. CDR3 nucleotide sequence: TGTGCCAGCAGCTTTGACGGGGGCAGATCTGAAAAACTGTTTTTT. This encodes CASSFDGGRSEKLFF.